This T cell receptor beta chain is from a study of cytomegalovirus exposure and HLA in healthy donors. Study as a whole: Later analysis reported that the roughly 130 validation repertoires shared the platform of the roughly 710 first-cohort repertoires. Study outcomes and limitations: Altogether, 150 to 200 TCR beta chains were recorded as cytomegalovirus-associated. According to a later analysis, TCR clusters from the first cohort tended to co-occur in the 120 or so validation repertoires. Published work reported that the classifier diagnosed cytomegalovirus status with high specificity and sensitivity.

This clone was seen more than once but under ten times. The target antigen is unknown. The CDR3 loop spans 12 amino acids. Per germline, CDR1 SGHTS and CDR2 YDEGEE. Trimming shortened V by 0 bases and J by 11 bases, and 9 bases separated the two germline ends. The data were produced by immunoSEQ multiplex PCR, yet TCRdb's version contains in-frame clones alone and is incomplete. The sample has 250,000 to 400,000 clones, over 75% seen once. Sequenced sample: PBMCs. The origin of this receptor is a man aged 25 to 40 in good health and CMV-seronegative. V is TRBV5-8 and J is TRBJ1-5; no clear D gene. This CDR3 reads CASSLVQSAQHF. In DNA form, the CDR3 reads TGTGCCAGCAGCTTGGTTCAATCGGCCCAGCATTTT.